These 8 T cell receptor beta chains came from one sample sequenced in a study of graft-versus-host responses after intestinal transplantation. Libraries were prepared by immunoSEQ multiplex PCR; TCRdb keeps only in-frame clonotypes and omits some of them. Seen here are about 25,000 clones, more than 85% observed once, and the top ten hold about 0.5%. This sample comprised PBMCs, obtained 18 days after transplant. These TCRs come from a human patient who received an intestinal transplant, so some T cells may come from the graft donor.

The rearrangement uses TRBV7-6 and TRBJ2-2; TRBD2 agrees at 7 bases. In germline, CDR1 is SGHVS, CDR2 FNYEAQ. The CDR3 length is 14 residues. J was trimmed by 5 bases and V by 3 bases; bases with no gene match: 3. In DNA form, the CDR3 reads TGTGCCAGCAGCTTGCTAGCGGAGACCGGGGAGCTGTTTTTT. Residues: CASSLLAETGELFF.

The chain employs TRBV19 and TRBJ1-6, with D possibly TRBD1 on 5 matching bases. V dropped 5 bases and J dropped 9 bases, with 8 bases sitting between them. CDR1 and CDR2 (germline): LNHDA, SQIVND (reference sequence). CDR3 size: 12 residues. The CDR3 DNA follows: TGTGCCAGTAGTCAGGGCAGTTCACCCCTCCACTTT. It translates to CASSQGSSPLHF.

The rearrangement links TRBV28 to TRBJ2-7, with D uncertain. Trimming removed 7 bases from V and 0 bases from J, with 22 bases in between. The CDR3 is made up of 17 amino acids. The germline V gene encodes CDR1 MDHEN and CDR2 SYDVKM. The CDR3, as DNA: TGTGCCAGCATCCCCTCCGGAGTCGACCAGAGCTCCTACGAGCAGTACTTC. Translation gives CASIPSGVDQSSYEQYF.

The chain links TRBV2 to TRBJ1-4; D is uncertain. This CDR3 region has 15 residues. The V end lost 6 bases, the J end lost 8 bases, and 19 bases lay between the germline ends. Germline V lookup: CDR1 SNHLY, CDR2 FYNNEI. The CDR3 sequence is CASSSSGSLGEKLFF. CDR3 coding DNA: TGTGCCAGCAGCTCATCCGGGTCCCTCGGCGAAAAACTGTTTTTT.

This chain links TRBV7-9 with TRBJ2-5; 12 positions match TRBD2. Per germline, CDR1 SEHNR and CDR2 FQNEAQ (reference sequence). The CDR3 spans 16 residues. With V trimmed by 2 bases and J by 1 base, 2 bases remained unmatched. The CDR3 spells CASSLTSGGPQETQYF. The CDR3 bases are TGTGCCAGCAGCTTAACTAGCGGGGGGCCCCAAGAGACCCAGTACTTC.

The CDR3 loop reads CASSTTPTAYEQYF. Here the CDR3 DNA reads TGTGCCAGTAGTACCACCCCGACAGCATACGAGCAGTACTTC. V gene TRBV19 combines with J gene TRBJ2-7; a weak D match, TRBD1 (5 bases). V lost 4 bases to trimming and J lost 4 bases, with 14 bases between them. This CDR3 comprises 14 residues. Germline V gives CDR1 LNHDA, CDR2 SQIVND (reference sequence).

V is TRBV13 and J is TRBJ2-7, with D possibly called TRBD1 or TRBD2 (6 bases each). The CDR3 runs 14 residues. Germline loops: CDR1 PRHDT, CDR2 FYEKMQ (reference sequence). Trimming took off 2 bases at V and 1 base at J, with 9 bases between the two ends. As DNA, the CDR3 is TGTGCCAGCAGCTTACCGGGGGCGTCCTACGAGCAGTACTTC. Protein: CASSLPGASYEQYF.

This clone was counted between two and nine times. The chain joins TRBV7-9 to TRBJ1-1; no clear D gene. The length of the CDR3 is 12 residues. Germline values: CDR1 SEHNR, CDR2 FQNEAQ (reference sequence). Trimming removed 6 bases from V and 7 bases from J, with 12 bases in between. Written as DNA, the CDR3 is TGTGCCAGCAGTTCCAGCGGCTTTGAAGCTTTCTTT. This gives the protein CASSSSGFEAFF.